The rows below give T cell receptor beta chains drawn from one sample of a study of T-cell memory formation after mild COVID-19. TCRdb processed the 5' RACE reads anew with MiXCR; each CDR3 protein has one entry. The data show hundreds of thousands of distinct CDR3 sequences, about 23% seen once. The specimen sequenced was PBMCs or a T cell subset sorted from them (not recorded which). The source of these receptors is an adult woman who had mild COVID-19 (a few samples of this study predate the infection). Cell type and time point are not known. The CDR3 runs from the conserved cysteine through the conserved F or W. Each record gives: clone size, J gene, V gene, D gene, CDR3 protein, CDR3 DNA. A D gene is named only where the DNA matches it firmly. Only part of the rows carry a size: once, few, many, or a class if the clone is expanded.

few TRBJ2-1 TRBV29-1 TRBD2 CSVDRLLAGGYNEQFF TGCAGCGTTGACCGATTGCTAGCGGGAGGCTACAATGAGCAGTTCTTC
. TRBJ2-3 TRBV7-9 TRBD2 CASSFPDFAGESTDTQYF TGTGCCAGCAGCTTTCCCGACTTTGCGGGAGAGAGCACAGATACGCAGTATTTT
. TRBJ2-7 TRBV7-9 . CASSFGTADDEQYF TGTGCCAGCAGCTTCGGGACTGCGGATGACGAGCAGTACTTC
. TRBJ2-7 TRBV28 TRBD2 CASRSSGGAPRDYEQYF TGTGCCAGCAGATCTAGCGGGGGGGCCCCCAGGGACTACGAGCAGTACTTC
few TRBJ2-1 TRBV7-3 TRBD2 CASSFELAGYNEQFF TGTGCCAGCAGCTTTGAGCTAGCGGGATACAATGAGCAGTTCTTC
few TRBJ2-2 TRBV4-1 TRBD2 CASSHASGGGELFF TGCGCCAGCAGCCATGCTAGCGGGGGTGGGGAGCTGTTTTTT
. TRBJ2-3 TRBV7-2 TRBD2 CASSLLLAGVVDTQYF TGTGCCAGCAGCTTACTCCTAGCGGGAGTTGTAGATACGCAGTATTTT
. TRBJ2-7 TRBV6-4 TRBD2 CASSASGLATYEQYF TGTGCCAGCAGTGCCTCTGGACTAGCAACCTACGAGCAGTACTTC
. TRBJ2-6 TRBV24-1 TRBD2 CATSAGGAAGANVLTF TGTGCCACCAGTGCCGGGGGGGCTGCGGGGGCCAACGTCCTGACTTTC
. TRBJ1-1 TRBV6-1 . CASSEWTRQAFF TGTGCCAGCAGTGAATGGACCCGCCAAGCTTTCTTT